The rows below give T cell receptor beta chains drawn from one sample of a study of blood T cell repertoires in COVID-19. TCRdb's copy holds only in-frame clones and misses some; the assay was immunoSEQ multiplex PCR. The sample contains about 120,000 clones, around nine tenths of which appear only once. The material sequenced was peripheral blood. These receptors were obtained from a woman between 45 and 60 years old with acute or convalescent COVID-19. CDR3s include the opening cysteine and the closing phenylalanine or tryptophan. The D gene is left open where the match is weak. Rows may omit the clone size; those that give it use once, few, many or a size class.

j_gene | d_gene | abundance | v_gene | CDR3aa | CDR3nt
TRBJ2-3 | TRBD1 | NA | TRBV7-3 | CASSLYRDSTQYF | TGTGCCAGCAGCCTATACCGGGACAGTACGCAGTATTTT
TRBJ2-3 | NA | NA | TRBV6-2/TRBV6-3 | CASSHDSNTQYF | TGTGCCAGCAGCCACGACAGTAATACGCAGTATTTT
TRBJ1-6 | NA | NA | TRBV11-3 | CASSLGGRSDSPLHF | TGTGCCAGCAGCTTAGGGGGCAGGAGTGATTCACCCCTCCACTTT
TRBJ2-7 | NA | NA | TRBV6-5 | CASSSDVPGYEQYF | TGTGCCAGCAGTTCCGACGTCCCGGGCTACGAGCAGTACTTC
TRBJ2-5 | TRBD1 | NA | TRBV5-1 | CASSLGGTGEETQYF | TGCGCCAGCAGCTTGGGGGGGACAGGGGAAGAGACCCAGTACTTC
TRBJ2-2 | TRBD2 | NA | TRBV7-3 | CASSLYPGVAGGLSTGELFF | TGTGCCAGCAGCCTATACCCCGGGGTAGCGGGGGGGCTGAGCACCGGGGAGCTGTTTTTT
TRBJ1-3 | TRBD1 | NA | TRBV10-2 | CASSVLRQGDTIYF | TGCGCCAGCAGTGTTTTGAGACAGGGAGACACCATATATTTT
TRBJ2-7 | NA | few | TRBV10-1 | CASSELGRRDEQYF | TGCGCCAGCAGTGAACTGGGGAGGAGGGACGAGCAGTACTTC
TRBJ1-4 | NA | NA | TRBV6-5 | CASRTQGSSEKLFF | TGTGCCAGCAGAACACAGGGTTCAAGTGAAAAACTGTTTTTT
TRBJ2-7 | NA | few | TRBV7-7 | CASSLVGRSIFREYF | TGTGCCAGCAGCTTAGTAGGGAGATCGATCTTTAGGGAGTACTTC
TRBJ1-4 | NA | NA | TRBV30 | CAWSVPGRETNEKLFF | TGTGCCTGGAGTGTTCCAGGACGGGAAACTAATGAAAAACTGTTTTTT
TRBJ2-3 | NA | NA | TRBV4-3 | CASSQRADMDTQYF | TGCGCCAGCAGCCAAAGAGCGGATATGGATACGCAGTATTTT